This T cell receptor (beta chain) was profiled in a study of identical twins. TCRdb passed the 5' RACE reads through MiXCR, listing each CDR3 protein once. The sample records 500,000 to 700,000 distinct CDR3 sequences, just over 7% being singletons. This clonotype occurred a few times. From germline, CDR1 is SGHTA and CDR2 FQGTGA. The CDR3 is 16 residues long. V shed 1 base and J shed 2 bases, with 14 bases lying between them. These records were also assigned to another study, of yellow fever vaccine responses in identical twins.

The chain couples TRBV7-3 to TRBJ1-1; the D gene is possibly TRBD1 (6 bases). The sequence was collected from a woman younger than 30 in good health. The sequencing input was PBMCs. CDR3 DNA sequence: TGTGCCAGCAGCTTAAGGGAACCAGGGGCCAACACTGAAGCTTTCTTT. It specifies CASSLREPGANTEAFF.